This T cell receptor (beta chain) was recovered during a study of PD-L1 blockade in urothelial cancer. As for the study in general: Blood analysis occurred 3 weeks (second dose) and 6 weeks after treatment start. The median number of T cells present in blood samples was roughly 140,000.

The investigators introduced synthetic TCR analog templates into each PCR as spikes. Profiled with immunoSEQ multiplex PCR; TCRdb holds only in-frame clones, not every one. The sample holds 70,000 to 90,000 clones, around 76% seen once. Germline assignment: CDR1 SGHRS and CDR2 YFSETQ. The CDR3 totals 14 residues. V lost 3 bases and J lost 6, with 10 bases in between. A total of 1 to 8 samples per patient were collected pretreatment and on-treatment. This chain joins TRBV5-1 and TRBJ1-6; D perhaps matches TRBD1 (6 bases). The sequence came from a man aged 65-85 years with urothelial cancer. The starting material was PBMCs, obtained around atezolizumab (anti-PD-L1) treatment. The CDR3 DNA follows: TGCGCCAGCAGCTATGACAGGACTAATTCACCCCTCCACTTT. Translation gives CASSYDRTNSPLHF.